The present T cell receptor (beta chain) was sequenced within a study of blood T cells in healthy people across ages. As for the study in general: When template switching was applied, about one barcoded beta molecule was captured per two T cells.

Germline loops: CDR1 SGHAT, CDR2 FQNNGV. V was pared by 3 bases and J by 4 bases, with 9 bases between. There are 13 residues in the CDR3. Per-sample PBMC isolation yielded at least 7 million cells. The authors ran a second PCR of roughly 6 to 12 cycles using a sample-barcoded 5' primer and a J-beta primer mix. TCRdb recomputed calls from the 5' RACE reads with MiXCR, one row per CDR3 protein. The data hold roughly 410,000 distinct CDR3 sequences, with over 45% observed a single time. A word on this clonotype: Its antigen remains unknown.

Study-level points and caveats: Unknown donor CMV status possibly confounded expanded clonotype changes. Per million T cells, the diversity of TCR beta decreased roughly linearly as age advanced.

What was sequenced was blood. The chain employs TRBV11-2 and TRBJ2-5; TRBD1 is a possible D gene (6 bases). The clonotype comes from a man in his fifties or sixties in good health. The CDR3 region has the DNA TGTGCCAGCAGCTTGCCAGGGGTAGAGACCCAGTACTTC. Translation gives CASSLPGVETQYF.